This entry lists 3 T cell receptor beta chains sequenced from one sample in a study of control samples from healthy donors and cancer patients. Sequenced by immunoSEQ multiplex PCR; TCRdb stores in-frame clones only, minus some. The sample has fewer than 45,000 clones; around 93% are singletons. The sample taken for sequencing was PBMCs. The receptors were sampled from a woman in her thirties or forties with head and neck cancer.

The V gene is TRBV9, the J gene TRBJ2-7; TRBD1 matches at 10 bases. V lost 4 bases, J lost 0 bases, and 16 bases stayed unmatched. The CDR3 loop spans 19 amino acids. In germline, CDR1 is SGDLS, CDR2 YYNGEE. CDR3 nucleotides: TGTGCCAGCAGCCTTGACAGGGGGCTCGAGGCAATTATCTCCTACGAGCAGTACTTC. Its translation is CASSLDRGLEAIISYEQYF.

The CDR3 DNA reads TGTGCCAGCAGCCCTCTAGCGGGCAGCACAGATACGCAGTATTTT. Residues: CASSPLAGSTDTQYF. J is TRBJ2-3 and V is TRBV5-4; 8 nucleotides agree with TRBD2. CDR3 length: 15 amino acids. Germline CDR1 and CDR2: SGHNT and YYREEE (reference sequence). V shed 4 bases, J shed 0 bases, and the junction held 4 bases outside the gene matches.

The rearrangement joins TRBV4-1 to TRBJ2-3, with 10 bases that match TRBD2. Germline V gene sequence: CDR1 MGHRA, CDR2 YSYEKL. V lost 4 bases, J lost 3 bases, and 4 bases stayed unmatched. The CDR3 extends over 15 amino acids. DNA for the CDR3: TGCGCCAGCAGCCCGGGACTAGCGAAGACAGATACGCAGTATTTT. Translation: CASSPGLAKTDTQYF.